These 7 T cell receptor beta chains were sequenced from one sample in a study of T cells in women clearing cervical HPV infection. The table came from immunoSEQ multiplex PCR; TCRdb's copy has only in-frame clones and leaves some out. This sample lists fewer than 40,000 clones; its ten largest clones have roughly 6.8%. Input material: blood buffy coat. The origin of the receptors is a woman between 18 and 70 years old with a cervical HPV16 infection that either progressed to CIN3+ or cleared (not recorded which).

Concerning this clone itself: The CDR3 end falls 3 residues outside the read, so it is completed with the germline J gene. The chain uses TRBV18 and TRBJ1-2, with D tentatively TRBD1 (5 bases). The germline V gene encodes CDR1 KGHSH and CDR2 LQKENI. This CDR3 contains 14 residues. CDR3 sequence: CASSEDIISYDYTF. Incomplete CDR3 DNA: TGTGCCAGCTCAGAGGACATCATCTCCTACGAC.

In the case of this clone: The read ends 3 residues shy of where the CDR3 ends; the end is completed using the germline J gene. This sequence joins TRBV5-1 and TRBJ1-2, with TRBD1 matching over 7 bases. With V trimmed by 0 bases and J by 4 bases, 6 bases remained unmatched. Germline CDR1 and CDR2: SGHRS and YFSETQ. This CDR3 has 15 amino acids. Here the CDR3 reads CASSLGTGGFYGYTF. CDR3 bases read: TGCGCCAGCAGCTTGGGGACAGGCGGATTCTATGGC.

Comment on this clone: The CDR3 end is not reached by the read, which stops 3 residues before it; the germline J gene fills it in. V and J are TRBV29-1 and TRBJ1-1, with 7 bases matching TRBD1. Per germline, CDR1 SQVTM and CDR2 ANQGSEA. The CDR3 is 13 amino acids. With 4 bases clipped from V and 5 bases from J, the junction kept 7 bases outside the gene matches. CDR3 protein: CSVGKSGGTEAFF. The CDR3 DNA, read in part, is TGCAGCGTTGGCAAATCAGGGGGGACTGAA.

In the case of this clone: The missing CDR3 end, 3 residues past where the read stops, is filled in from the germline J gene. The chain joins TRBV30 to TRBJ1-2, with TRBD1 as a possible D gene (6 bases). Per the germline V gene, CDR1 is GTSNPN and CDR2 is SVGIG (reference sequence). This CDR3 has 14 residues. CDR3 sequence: CAWETSGGAYDYTF. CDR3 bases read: TGTGCCTGGGAGACTAGCGGGGGGGCCTACGAC. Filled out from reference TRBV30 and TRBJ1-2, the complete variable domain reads SQTIHQWPATLVQPVGSPLSLECTVEGTSNPNLYWYRQAAGRGLQLLFYSVGIGQISSEVPQNLSASRPQDRQFILSSKKLLLSDSGFYLCAWETSGGAYDYTFGSGTRLTVV.

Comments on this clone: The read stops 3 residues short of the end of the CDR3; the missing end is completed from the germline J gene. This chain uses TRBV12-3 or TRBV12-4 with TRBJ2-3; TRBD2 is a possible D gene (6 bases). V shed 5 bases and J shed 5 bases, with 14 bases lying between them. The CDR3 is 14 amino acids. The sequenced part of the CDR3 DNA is TGTGCCAGCAGTCACCGGACCGGGGGAGATACG. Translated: CASSHRTGGDT. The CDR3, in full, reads CASSHRTGGDTQYF.

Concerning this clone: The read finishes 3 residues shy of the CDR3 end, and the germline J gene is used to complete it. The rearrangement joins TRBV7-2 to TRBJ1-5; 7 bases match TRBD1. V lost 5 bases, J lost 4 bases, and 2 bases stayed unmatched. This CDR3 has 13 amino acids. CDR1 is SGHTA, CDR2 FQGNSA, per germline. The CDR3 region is CASSARGNQPQHF. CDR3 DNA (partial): TGTGCCAGCAGCGCCAGGGGGAATCAGCCC.

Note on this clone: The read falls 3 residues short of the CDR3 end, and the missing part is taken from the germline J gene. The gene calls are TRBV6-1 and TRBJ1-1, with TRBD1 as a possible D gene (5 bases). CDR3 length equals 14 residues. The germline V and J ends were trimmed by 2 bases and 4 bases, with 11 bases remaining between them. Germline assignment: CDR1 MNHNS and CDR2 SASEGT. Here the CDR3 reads CASSEQGGSTEAFF. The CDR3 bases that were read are TGTGCCAGCAGTGAACAGGGTGGTTCCACTGAA.